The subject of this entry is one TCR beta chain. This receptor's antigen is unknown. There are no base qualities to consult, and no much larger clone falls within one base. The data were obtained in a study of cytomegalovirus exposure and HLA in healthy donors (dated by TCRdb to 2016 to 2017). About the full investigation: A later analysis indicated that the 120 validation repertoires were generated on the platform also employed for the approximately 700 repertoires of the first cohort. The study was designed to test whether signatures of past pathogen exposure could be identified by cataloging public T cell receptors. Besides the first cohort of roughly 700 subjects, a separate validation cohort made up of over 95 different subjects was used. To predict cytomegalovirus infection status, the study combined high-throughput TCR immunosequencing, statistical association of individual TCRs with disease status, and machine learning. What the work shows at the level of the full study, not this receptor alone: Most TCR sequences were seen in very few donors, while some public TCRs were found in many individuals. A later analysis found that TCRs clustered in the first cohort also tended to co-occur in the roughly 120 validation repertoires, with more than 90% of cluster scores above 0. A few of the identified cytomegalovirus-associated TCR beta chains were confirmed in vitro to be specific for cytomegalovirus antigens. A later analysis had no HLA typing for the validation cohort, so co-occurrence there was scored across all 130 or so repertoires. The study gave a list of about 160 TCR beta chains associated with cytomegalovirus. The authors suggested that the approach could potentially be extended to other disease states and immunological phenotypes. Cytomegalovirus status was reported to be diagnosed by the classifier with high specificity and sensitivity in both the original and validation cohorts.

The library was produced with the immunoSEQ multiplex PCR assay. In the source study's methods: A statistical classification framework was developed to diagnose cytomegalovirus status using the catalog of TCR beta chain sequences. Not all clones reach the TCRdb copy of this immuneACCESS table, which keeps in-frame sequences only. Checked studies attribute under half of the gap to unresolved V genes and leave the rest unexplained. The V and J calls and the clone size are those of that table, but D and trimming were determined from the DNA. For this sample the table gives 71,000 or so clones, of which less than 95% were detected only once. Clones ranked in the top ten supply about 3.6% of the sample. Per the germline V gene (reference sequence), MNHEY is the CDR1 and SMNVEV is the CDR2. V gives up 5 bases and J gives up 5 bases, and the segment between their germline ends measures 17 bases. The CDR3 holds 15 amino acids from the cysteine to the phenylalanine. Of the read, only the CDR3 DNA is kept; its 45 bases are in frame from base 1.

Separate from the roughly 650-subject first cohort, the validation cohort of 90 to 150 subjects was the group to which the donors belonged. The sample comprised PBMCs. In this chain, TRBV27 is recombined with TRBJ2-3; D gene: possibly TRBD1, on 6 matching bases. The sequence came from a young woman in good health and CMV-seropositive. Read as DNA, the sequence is TGTGCCAGCAGTCTCAACAGGGATAGGGGAGATACGCAGTATTTT. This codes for CASSLNRDRGDTQYF.